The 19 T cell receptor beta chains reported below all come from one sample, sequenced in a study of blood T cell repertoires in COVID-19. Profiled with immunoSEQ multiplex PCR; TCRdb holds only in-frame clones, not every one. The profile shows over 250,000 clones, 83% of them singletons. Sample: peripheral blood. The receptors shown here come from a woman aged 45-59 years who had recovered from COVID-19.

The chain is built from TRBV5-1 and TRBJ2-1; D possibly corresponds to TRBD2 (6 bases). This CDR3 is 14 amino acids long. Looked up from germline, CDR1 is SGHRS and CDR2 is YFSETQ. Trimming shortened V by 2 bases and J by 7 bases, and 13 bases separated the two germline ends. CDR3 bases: TGCGCCAGCAGCTTAGCGGGTCGTAGGAATGAGCAGTTCTTC. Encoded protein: CASSLAGRRNEQFF.

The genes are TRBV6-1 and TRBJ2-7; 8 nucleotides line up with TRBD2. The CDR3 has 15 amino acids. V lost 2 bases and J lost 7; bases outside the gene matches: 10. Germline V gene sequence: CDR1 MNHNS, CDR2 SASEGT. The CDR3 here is CASSESLGGVSEQYF. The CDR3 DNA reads TGTGCCAGCAGTGAATCCCTCGGGGGGGTGAGTGAGCAGTACTTC.

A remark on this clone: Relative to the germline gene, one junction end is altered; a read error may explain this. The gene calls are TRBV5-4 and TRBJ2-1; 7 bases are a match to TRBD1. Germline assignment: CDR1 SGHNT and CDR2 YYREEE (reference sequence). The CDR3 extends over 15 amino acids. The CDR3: CASSLDRPAYNEQFF. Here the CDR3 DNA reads TGTGCCAGCAGTTTGGACAGGCCAGCCTACAATGAGCAGTTCTTC. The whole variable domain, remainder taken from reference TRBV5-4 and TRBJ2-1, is ETGVTQSPTHLIKTRGQQVTLRCSSQSGHNTVSWYQQALGQGPQFIFQYYREEENGRGNFPPRFSGLQFPNYSSELNVNALELDDSALYLCASSLDRPAYNEQFFGPGTRLTVL.

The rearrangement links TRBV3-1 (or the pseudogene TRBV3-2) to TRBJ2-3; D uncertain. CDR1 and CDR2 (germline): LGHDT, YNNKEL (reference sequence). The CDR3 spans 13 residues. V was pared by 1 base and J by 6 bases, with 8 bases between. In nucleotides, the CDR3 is TGTGCCAGCAGCCAAGCACCCCGGGATACGCAGTATTTT. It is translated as CASSQAPRDTQYF.

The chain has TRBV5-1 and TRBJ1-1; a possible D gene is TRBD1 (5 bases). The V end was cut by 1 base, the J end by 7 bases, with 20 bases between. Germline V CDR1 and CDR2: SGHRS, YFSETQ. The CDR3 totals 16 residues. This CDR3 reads CASSLSPGRLGGEAFF. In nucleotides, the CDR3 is TGCGCCAGCAGCTTGTCTCCAGGGAGGTTGGGGGGTGAAGCTTTCTTT. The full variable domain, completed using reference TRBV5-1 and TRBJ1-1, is KAGVTQTPRYLIKTRGQQVTLSCSPISGHRSVSWYQQTPGQGLQFLFEYFSETQRNKGNFPGRFSGRQFSNSRSEMNVSTLELGDSALYLCASSLSPGRLGGEAFFGQGTRLTVV.

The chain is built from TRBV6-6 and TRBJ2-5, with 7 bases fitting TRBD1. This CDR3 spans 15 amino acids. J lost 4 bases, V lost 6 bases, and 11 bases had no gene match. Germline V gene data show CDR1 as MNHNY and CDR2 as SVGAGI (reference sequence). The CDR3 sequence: CASRPKDRWGETQYF. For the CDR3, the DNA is TGTGCCAGCAGACCTAAGGACAGGTGGGGAGAGACCCAGTACTTC.

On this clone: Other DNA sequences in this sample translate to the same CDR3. The CDR3: CASSLVLAGGETQYF. CDR3 DNA sequence: TGCGCCAGCAGCTTGGTCCTAGCGGGAGGGGAGACCCAGTACTTC. The chain uses TRBV5-1 and TRBJ2-5; TRBD2 matches at 12 bases. The CDR3 is 15 amino acids. CDR1 and CDR2 from the germline V gene are SGHRS and YFSETQ. V dropped 0 bases and J dropped 5; count of bases not matched to a gene: 2.

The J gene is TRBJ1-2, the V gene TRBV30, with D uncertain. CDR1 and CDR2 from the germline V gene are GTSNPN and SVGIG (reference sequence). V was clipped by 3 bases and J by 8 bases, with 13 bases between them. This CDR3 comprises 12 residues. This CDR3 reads CAWRGGHGGYTF. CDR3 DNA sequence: TGTGCCTGGAGAGGCGGCCATGGGGGCTACACCTTC.

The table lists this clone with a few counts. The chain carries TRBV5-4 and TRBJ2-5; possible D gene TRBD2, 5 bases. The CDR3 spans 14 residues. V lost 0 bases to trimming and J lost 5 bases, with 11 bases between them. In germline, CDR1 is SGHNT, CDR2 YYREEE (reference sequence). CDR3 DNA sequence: TGTGCCAGCAGCTTGGGGCACGGAGGCGAGACCCAGTACTTC. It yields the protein CASSLGHGGETQYF.

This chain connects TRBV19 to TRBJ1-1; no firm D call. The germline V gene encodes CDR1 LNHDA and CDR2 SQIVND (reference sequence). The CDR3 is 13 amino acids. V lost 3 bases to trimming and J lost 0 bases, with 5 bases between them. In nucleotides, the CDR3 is TGTGCCAGTAGTATCCGGGTGAACACTGAAGCTTTCTTT. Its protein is CASSIRVNTEAFF.

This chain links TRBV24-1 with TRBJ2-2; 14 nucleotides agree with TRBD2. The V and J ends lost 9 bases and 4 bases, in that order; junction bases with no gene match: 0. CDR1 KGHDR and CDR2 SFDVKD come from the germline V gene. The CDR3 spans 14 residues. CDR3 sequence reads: CATGLAGGTGELFF. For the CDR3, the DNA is TGTGCCACCGGACTAGCGGGGGGCACCGGGGAGCTGTTTTTT.

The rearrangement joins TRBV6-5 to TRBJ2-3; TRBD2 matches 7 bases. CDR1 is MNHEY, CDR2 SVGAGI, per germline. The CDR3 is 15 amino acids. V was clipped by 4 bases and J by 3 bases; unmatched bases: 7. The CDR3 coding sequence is TGTGCCAGCAGTTTTGGTGGGCGGGAGACAGATACGCAGTATTTT. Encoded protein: CASSFGGRETDTQYF.

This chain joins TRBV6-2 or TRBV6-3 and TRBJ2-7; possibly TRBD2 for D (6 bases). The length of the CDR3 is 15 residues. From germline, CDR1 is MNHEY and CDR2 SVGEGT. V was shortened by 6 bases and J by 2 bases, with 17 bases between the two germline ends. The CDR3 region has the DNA TGTGCCAGCAGCCCCACGGGACTCTCAACCTACGAGCAGTACTTC. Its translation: CASSPTGLSTYEQYF.

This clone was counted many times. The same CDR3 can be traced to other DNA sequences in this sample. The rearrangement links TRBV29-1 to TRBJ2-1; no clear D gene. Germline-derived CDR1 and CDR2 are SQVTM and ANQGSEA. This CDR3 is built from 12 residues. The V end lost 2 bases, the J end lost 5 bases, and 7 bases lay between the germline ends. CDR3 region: CSVERRDNEQFF. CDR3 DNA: TGCAGCGTTGAACGGAGAGACAATGAGCAGTTCTTC.

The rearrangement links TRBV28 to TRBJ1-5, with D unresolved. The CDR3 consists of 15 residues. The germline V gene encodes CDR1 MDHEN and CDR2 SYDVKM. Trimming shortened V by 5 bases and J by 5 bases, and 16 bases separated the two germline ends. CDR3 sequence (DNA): TGTGCCAGCAGTCAAGTTCCCGGGTGGCATCAGCCCCAGCATTTT. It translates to CASSQVPGWHQPQHF.

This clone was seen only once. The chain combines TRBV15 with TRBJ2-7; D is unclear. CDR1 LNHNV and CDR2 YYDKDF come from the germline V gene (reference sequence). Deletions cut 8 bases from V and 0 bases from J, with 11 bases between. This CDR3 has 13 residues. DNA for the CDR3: TGTGCCACCGCTTCTCCTAGCTCCTACGAGCAGTACTTC. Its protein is CATASPSSYEQYF.

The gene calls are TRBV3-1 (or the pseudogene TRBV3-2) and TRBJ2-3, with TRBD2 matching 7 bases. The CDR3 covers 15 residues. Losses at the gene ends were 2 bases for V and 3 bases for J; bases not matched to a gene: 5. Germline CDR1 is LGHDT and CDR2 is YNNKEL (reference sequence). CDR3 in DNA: TGTGCCAGCAGCCAACCGGGAGGAAAGACAGATACGCAGTATTTT. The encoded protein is CASSQPGGKTDTQYF.

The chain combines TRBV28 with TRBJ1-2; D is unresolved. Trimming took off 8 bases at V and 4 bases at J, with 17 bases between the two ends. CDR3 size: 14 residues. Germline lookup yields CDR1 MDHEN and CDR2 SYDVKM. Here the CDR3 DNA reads TGTGCCAGCTACCTCTCTGGGGAGGGCTATGGCTACACCTTC. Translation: CASYLSGEGYGYTF.

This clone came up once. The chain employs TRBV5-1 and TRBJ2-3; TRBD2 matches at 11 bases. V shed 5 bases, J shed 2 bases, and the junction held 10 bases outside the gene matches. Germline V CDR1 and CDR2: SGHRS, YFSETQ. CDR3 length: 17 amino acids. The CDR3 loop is CASSRPSSGGATDTQYF. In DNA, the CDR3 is TGCGCCAGCAGTCGACCGAGTAGCGGGGGGGCCACAGATACGCAGTATTTT.